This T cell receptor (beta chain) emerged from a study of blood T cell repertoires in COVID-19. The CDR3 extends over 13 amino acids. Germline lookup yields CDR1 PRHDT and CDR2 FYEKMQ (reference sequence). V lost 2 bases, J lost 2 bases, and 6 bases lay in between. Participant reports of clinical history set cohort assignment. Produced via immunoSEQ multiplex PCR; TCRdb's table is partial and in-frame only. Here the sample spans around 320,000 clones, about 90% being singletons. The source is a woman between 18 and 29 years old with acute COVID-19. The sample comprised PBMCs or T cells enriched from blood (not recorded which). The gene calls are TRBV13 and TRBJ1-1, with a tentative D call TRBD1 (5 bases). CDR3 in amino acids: CASSLQGNTEAFF. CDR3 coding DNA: TGTGCCAGCAGCTTACAGGGAAACACTGAAGCTTTCTTT.